These 6 T cell receptor beta chains were all obtained from the same sample, sequenced in a study of tumor-infiltrating lymphocytes in localized non-small cell lung cancer. Sequenced by immunoSEQ multiplex PCR; TCRdb stores in-frame clones only, minus some. The sample has thousands of clones, roughly 76% seen once; the top ten hold 5.5% to 6%. Sample: uninvolved lung tissue not adjacent to the tumor. The receptors derive from a human donor with non-small cell lung cancer.

This clone was observed a handful of times. The chain combines TRBV5-1 with TRBJ1-2; D is possibly TRBD1 (5 bases). The CDR3 covers 15 residues. Between the trimmed V and J ends, which lost 2 bases and 2 bases, there was a span of 13 bases. Germline-derived CDR1 and CDR2 are SGHRS and YFSETQ. Here the CDR3 reads CASSLNRGANYGYTF. CDR3 nucleotide sequence: TGCGCCAGCAGCTTAAACCGAGGGGCGAACTATGGCTACACCTTC.

For this clone: This specimen includes other DNA sequences encoding the same CDR3. The chain links TRBV14 to TRBJ2-7, with 7 bases matching TRBD2. Germline V lookup: CDR1 SGHDN, CDR2 FVKESK. With 3 bases clipped from V and 3 bases from J, the junction kept 2 bases outside the gene matches. The CDR3 covers 13 residues. CDR3 nucleotides: TGTGCCAGCAGCCAGGCTAGCGGCTACGAGCAGTACTTC. It encodes CASSQASGYEQYF. Supplemented by reference TRBV14 and TRBJ2-7, the full variable domain reads EAGVTQFPSHSVIEKGQTVTLRCDPISGHDNLYWYRRVMGKEIKFLLHFVKESKQDESGMPNNRFLAERTGGTYSTLKVQPAELEDSGVYFCASSQASGYEQYFGPGTRLTVT.

By share, this clone ranks as medium-sized. The chain uses TRBV7-6 and TRBJ2-7; 8 bases map to TRBD2. Per germline, CDR1 SGHVS and CDR2 FNYEAQ. The CDR3 sequence is 15 residues long. V lost 1 base, J lost 2 bases, and 4 bases stayed unmatched. CDR3 DNA: TGTGCCAGCAGCTTAGGGCGGGAGGCCACCTACGAGCAGTACTTC. Its protein is CASSLGREATYEQYF.

V and J are TRBV5-6 and TRBJ1-2, with TRBD1 matching over 8 bases. This CDR3 has 14 residues. Germline V CDR1 and CDR2: SGHDT, YYEEEE. V shed 4 bases and J 5 bases; nucleotides not matched to a gene: 7. CDR3 bases: TGTGCCAGCAGCCCCGACAGGGGTTGGTATGGCTACACCTTC. It encodes CASSPDRGWYGYTF.

The chain recombines TRBV28 with TRBJ2-7, with 9 bases lining up with TRBD2. The CDR3 covers 16 residues. The trim removed 5 bases at V and 3 bases at J, leaving 11 bases unmatched. Germline V gene sequence: CDR1 MDHEN, CDR2 SYDVKM. The CDR3 spells CASSRPRTSDLYEQYF. CDR3 nucleotides: TGTGCCAGCAGTCGCCCTAGGACTAGCGATCTCTACGAGCAGTACTTC.

This sequence joins TRBV27 and TRBJ2-2, with 8 bases identical to TRBD1. Germline assignment: CDR1 MNHEY and CDR2 SMNVEV (reference sequence). This CDR3 is built from 17 residues. The junction had 11 bases not matched to a gene; V was cut back by 2 bases and J by 6 bases. The CDR3: CASSLTTGTGAPGELFF. The CDR3 bases are TGTGCCAGCAGTTTAACAACCGGGACAGGTGCCCCCGGGGAGCTGTTTTTT.